The 10 T cell receptor beta chains below all came from one sample that was sequenced in a study of blood T cell repertoires in COVID-19. Profiling relied on immunoSEQ multiplex PCR, and the TCRdb table lists in-frame clones only, not all of them. This table holds about 220,000 clones, 80% to 90% found once. The sequenced material came from PBMCs or T cells enriched from blood (not recorded which). Receptor source: a woman between 50 and 59 years old who had been exposed to COVID-19.

The rearrangement joins TRBV6-5 to TRBJ2-3; D possibly corresponds to TRBD1 (6 bases). CDR1 is MNHEY, CDR2 SVGAGI, per germline. This CDR3 is 15 amino acids long. V lost 2 bases and J 1 base, leaving 10 bases between the germline ends. CDR3 protein: CASSYQGPRTDTQYF. The CDR3 nucleotides read TGTGCCAGCAGTTACCAGGGGCCCCGCACAGATACGCAGTATTTT.

V usage is TRBV6-2 or TRBV6-3 and J usage is TRBJ2-3; possibly TRBD2 for D (6 bases). The CDR3 runs 15 residues. V lost 5 bases and J 8 bases, leaving 20 bases between the germline ends. Germline values: CDR1 MNHEY, CDR2 SVGEGT. CDR3 residues: CASSQRRDWGPTQYF. The CDR3, as DNA: TGTGCCAGCAGTCAACGCCGGGACTGGGGACCTACGCAGTATTTT.

The chain's CDR3 is CASSQGGITEAFF. CDR3 bases: TGTGCCAGCAGCCAGGGCGGAATCACTGAAGCTTTCTTT. The chain employs TRBV7-9 and TRBJ1-1, with D maybe TRBD1 (5 bases). CDR1 and CDR2 from the germline V gene are SEHNR and FQNEAQ (reference sequence). This CDR3 is 13 amino acids long. Between the trimmed V and J ends, which lost 5 bases and 4 bases, there was a span of 11 bases.

The chain uses TRBV23-1 and TRBJ2-1; 7 bases agree with TRBD2. TRBV23-1 is an ORF; its function is uncertain. The V segment lost 1 base and the J segment 0 bases; nucleotides outside the gene matches: 15. The CDR3 has 20 amino acids. The CDR3 is CASSQWEGRVSPSSYNEQFF. The CDR3 DNA reads TGCGCCAGCAGTCAATGGGAGGGTAGGGTCAGTCCCAGCTCCTACAATGAGCAGTTCTTC.

The CDR3 DNA is TGTGCCATCAGTGAGTCCGAGCGAATTCATGGCTACACCTTC. Translated, it gives CAISESERIHGYTF. The V gene is TRBV10-3, the J gene TRBJ1-2; D is unresolved. The V end lost 0 bases, the J end lost 6 bases, and 11 bases lay between the germline ends. Germline CDR1 and CDR2: ENHRY and SYGVKD. The CDR3 has 14 residues.

V and J are TRBV7-9 and TRBJ1-3; D is unclear. The CDR3 contains 14 residues. The germline V and J ends were trimmed by 3 bases and 5 bases, with 11 bases remaining between them. CDR1 and CDR2 (germline): SEHNR, FQNEAQ (reference sequence). CDR3 region: CASSFGGTRNTIYF. CDR3 nucleotide sequence: TGTGCCAGCAGCTTTGGAGGTACGAGAAACACCATATATTTT.

V usage is TRBV6-1 and J usage is TRBJ1-2; weak D call: TRBD1 (6 bases). Germline CDR1 MNHNS, CDR2 SASEGT. The CDR3 length is 13 residues. Trimming took 6 bases from V and 7 from J, leaving 15 bases between them. The CDR3 DNA follows: TGTGCCAGCAGCCCCTCAGGGGAGCGTGGCTACACCTTC. Translated, it gives CASSPSGERGYTF.

The rearrangement links TRBV6-5 to TRBJ2-2; 7 bases map to TRBD2. CDR1 MNHEY and CDR2 SVGAGI come from the germline V gene. The CDR3 runs 14 residues. J was trimmed by 6 bases and V by 10 bases; bases with no gene match: 11. CDR3 sequence reads: CATSTSTGPGELFF. The CDR3, as DNA: TGTGCCACCTCGACTAGCACGGGGCCCGGGGAGCTGTTTTTT.

The CDR3 loop reads CASSPGTGINGYTF. The DNA for the CDR3 is TGTGCCAGCAGCCCCGGGACAGGGATTAATGGCTACACCTTC. This chain joins TRBV7-2 and TRBJ1-2; 9 nucleotides align to TRBD1. Germline values: CDR1 SGHTA, CDR2 FQGNSA. The CDR3 has 14 residues. V shed 5 bases and J 6 bases; nucleotides not matched to a gene: 7.

Many counts were recorded for this clone. For the CDR3, the DNA is TGTGCCAGCACCGGCGGCTGCACAGATACGCAGTATTTT. Translation: CASTGGCTDTQYF. V gene TRBV21-1 combines with J gene TRBJ2-3; the table's D call, TRBD2, has no DNA check behind it. TRBV21-1 is recorded as a pseudogene. This CDR3 comprises 13 residues.